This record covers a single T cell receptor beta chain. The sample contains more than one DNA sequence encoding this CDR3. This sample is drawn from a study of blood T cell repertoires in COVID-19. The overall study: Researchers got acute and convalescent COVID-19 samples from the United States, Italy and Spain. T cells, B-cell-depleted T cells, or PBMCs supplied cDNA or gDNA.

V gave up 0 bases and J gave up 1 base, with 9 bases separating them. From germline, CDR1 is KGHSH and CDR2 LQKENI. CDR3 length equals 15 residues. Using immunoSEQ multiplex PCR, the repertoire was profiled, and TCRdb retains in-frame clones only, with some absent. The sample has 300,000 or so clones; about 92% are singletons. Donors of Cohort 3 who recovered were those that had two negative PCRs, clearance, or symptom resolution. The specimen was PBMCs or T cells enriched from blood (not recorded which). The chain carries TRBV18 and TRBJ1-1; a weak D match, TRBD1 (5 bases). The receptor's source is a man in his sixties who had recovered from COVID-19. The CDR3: CASSPPGARNTEAFF. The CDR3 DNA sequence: TGTGCCAGCTCACCACCAGGGGCCCGGAACACTGAAGCTTTCTTT.